The present T cell receptor beta chain was sequenced within a study of tumor-infiltrating lymphocytes in oesophageal squamous cell carcinoma. The CDR3 length is 13 residues. CDR1 WSHSY and CDR2 SAAADI come from the germline V gene. With V trimmed by 7 bases and J by 4 bases, 3 bases remained unmatched. TCRdb reprocessed the PCR reads via MiXCR and lists one record per CDR3 protein. The table shows roughly 14,000 distinct CDR3 sequences, with about half occurring only once. This clonotype is medium-sized. This clonotype was sampled from a male donor with esophageal squamous cell carcinoma. V usage is TRBV10-2 and J usage is TRBJ2-7; 11 positions match TRBD2. The sample comprised blood. CDR3 sequence (DNA): TGCGCCAGCACTAGACTAGCGGGATACGAGCAGTACTTC. It yields the protein CASTRLAGYEQYF.